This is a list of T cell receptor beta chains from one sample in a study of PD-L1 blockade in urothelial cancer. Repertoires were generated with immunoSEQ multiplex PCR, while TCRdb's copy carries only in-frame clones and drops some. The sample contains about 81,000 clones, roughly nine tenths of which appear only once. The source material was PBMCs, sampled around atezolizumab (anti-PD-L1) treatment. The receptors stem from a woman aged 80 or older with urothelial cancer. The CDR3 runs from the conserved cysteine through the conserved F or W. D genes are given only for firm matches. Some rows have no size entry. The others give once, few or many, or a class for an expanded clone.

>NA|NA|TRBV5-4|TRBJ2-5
TGTGCCAGCAGCTTGGGCGAGCGGCAAGAGACCCAGTACTTC
CASSLGERQETQYF
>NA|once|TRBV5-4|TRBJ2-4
TGTGCCAGCAGCCCCGGCGAGGAACTGATTCAGTACTTC
CASSPGEELIQYF
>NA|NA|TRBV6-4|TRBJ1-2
TGTGCCAGCAGTAACACAGGGTTTGGCTACACCTTC
CASSNTGFGYTF
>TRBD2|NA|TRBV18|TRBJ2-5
TGTGCCAGCTCACAGGGAGGGTACCAAGAGACCCAGTACTTC
CASSQGGYQETQYF
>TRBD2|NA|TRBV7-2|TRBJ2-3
TGTGCCAGCAGCCCCAGGGCTAGCGGGAGTCAAGATACGCAGTATTTT
CASSPRASGSQDTQYF
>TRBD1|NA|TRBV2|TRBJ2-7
TGTGCCAGCGAGTGGGGACAGAGCTCCTACGAGCAGTACTTC
CASEWGQSSYEQYF
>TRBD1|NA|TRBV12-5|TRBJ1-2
TGTGCTAGTGGCCGTGACAGGGCAGGCTACACCTTC
CASGRDRAGYTF
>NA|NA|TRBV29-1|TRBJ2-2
TGCAGCGTTGTAAAGAACACCGGGGAGCTGTTTTTT
CSVVKNTGELFF
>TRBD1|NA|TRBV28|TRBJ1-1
TGTGCCAGCAGTCGGACAGGGTACGAAGCTTTCTTT
CASSRTGYEAFF
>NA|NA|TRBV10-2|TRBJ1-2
TGCGCCAGCAGTGAGTCGAGGCGGTGGCGGAGCCATGGCTACACCTTC
CASSESRRWRSHGYTF
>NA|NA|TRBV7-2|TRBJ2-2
TGTGCCAGCAACTACCCGGGGGCCGGGGAGCTGTTTTTT
CASNYPGAGELFF
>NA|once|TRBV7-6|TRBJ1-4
TGTGCCAGCAGCTTAAGTGGGGGAGGGGAAAAACTGTTTTTT
CASSLSGGGEKLFF
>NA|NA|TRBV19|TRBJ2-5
TGTGCCAGTAGTATTTCCCTAGGAGAGACCCAGTACTTC
CASSISLGETQYF
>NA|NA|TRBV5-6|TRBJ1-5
TGTGCCAGCAGCTTGGACAGACACAATCAGCCCCAGCATTTT
CASSLDRHNQPQHF
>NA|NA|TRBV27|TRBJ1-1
TGTGCCAGCAGTTTCTTGGCTAACACTGAAGCTTTCTTT
CASSFLANTEAFF
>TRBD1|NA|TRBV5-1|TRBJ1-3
TGCGCCAGCAGCTTTGGACAGGGTCGAAACACCATATATTTT
CASSFGQGRNTIYF
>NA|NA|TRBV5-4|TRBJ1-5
TGTGCCAGCAGCTGGTCGGGTGAGCAGCCCCAGCATTTT
CASSWSGEQPQHF
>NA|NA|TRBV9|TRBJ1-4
TGTGCCAGCAGCTCGAACGTAGAGAGGGTTAATGAAAAACTGTTTTTT
CASSSNVERVNEKLFF
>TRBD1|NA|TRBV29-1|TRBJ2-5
TGCAGCGTAGGGACAGCCCAAGAGACCCAGTACTTC
CSVGTAQETQYF
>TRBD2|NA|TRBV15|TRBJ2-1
TGTGCCACCAGCAGTAGCTTTGAGAGTAGCGGGAGTTATGATGAGCAGTTCTTC
CATSSSFESSGSYDEQFF
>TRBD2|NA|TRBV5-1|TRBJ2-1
TGCGCCAGCAGCATTTCGGGACTAGCGGGGTCCAATGAGCAGTTCTTC
CASSISGLAGSNEQFF
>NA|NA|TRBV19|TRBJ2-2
TGTGCCAGTAGTACTACCAATCCTACGAACACCGGGGAGCTGTTTTTT
CASSTTNPTNTGELFF
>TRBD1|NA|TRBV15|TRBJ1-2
TGTGCCACCAGCCCGGACAGGGGCCCGCGGGCGCGCTACACCTTC
CATSPDRGPRARYTF
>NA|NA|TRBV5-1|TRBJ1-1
TGCGCCAGCAGCTTTTCGGGGGGTACTGAAGCTTTCTTT
CASSFSGGTEAFF
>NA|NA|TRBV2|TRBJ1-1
TGTGCCAGCAAAACACAGGGTGTGAACACTGAAGCTTTCTTT
CASKTQGVNTEAFF
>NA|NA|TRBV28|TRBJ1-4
TGTGCCAGCAGTTTTCGAGTCGGGGGGAGTGAAAAACTGTTTTTT
CASSFRVGGSEKLFF
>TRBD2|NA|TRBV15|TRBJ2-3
TGTGCCACCAGCAGAGTAACGGGAGGGAGGACAGATACGCAGTATTTT
CATSRVTGGRTDTQYF